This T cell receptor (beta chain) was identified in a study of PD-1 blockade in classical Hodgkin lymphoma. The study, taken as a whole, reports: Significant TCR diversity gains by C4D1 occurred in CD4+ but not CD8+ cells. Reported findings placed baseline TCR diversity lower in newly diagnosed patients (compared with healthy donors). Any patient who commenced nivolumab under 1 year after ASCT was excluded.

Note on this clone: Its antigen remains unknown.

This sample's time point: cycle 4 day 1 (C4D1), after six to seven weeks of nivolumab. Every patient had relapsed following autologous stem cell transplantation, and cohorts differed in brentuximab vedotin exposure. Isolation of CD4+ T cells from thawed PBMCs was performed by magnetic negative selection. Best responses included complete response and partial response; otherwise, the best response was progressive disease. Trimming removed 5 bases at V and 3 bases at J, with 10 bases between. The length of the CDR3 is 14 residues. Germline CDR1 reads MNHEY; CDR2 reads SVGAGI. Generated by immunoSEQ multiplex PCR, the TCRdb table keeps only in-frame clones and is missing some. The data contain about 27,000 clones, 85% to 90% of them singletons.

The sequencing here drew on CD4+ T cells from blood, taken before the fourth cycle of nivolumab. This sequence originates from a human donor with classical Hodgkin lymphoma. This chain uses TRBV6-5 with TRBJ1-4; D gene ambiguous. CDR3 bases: TGTGCCAGCAGTATTGACACAGCTAATGAAAAACTGTTTTTT. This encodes CASSIDTANEKLFF.